A single TCR beta chain is shown here with its context. Seattle researchers signed up patients amid active infection and tracked them longitudinally. The data stem from a study of blood T cell repertoires in COVID-19. Background on the study: The United States, Italy and Spain provided the acute and convalescent COVID-19 samples. From T cells, B-cell-depleted T cells, or PBMCs came the material, which was cDNA or gDNA.

Original handling: Using reference gene primer amplification, nucleated cell counts were estimated. Generated by immunoSEQ multiplex PCR, the TCRdb table keeps only in-frame clones and is missing some. D and trimming come from the DNA, and the V and J calls and clone size come from that table. Of over 150,000 clones listed, over 80% are singletons. V shed 9 bases and J 2 bases; nucleotides not matched to a gene: 9. Germline-derived CDR1 and CDR2 are MDHEN and SYDVKM. This CDR3 comprises 15 residues. The source is a woman aged 40 to 50 with COVID-19, enrolled during active disease. J is TRBJ2-3 and V is TRBV28; 9 nucleotides match TRBD1. The sample consisted of peripheral blood. The CDR3 here is CASIYYRGHTDTQYF. For the CDR3, the DNA is TGTGCCAGTATTTACTACAGGGGGCACACAGATACGCAGTATTTT.